The 5 T cell receptor beta chains listed next were all sequenced from one sample in a study of T cells in Graves' hyperthyroidism and ophthalmopathy. The source material, RNA transcripts, was used to amplify TCR beta CDR3 regions. An initial round of RT-PCR targeting the TCR CDR3 relied on the HTBI primer set. TCRdb reprocessed the multiplex PCR reads with MiXCR, giving one entry per CDR3 protein. The data hold about 530,000 distinct CDR3 sequences, with 17% observed a single time. Sequencing used blood. The source is a woman aged 18-29 years with Graves' ophthalmopathy.

This clonotype was detected a few times. The chain employs TRBV4-1 and TRBJ2-3; possible D gene TRBD2, 6 bases. V was shortened by 0 bases and J by 6 bases, with 13 bases between the two germline ends. The germline V gene encodes CDR1 MGHRA and CDR2 YSYEKL. The CDR3 covers 15 residues. CDR3 nucleotide sequence: TGCGCCAGCAGCCAAGATCTGGGACTTTCGGATACGCAGTATTTT. This sequence encodes CASSQDLGLSDTQYF.

Only a few counts were recorded for this clonotype. This chain connects TRBV5-1 to TRBJ2-7; 10 bases agree with TRBD2. Germline loops: CDR1 SGHRS, CDR2 YFSETQ. The CDR3 loop spans 17 amino acids. With 0 bases clipped from V and 0 bases from J, the junction kept 6 bases outside the gene matches. CDR3 in amino acids: CASSLAVAGGDSYEQYF. CDR3 DNA sequence: TGCGCCAGCAGCTTGGCGGTAGCGGGGGGTGACTCCTACGAGCAGTACTTC.

This clonotype was detected ten times or more. The V gene is TRBV11-1, the J gene TRBJ1-1; tentatively, D is TRBD1 (6 bases). This CDR3 region has 15 residues. CDR1 is SGHAT and CDR2 is FQDESV in the germline V gene (reference sequence). Trimming took off 3 bases at V and 4 bases at J, with 15 bases between the two ends. DNA for the CDR3: TGTGCCAGCAGCTTTACGGGGGGCTTAGGCACTGAAGCTTTCTTT. As protein: CASSFTGGLGTEAFF.

This clonotype was observed a handful of times. This rearrangement joins TRBV3-1 to TRBJ2-1, with a possible D match to TRBD2 (5 bases). The CDR3 is 17 amino acids. V lost 0 bases and J 0 bases, leaving 12 bases between the germline ends. Germline CDR1 LGHDT, CDR2 YNNKEL (reference sequence). CDR3 bases: TGTGCCAGCAGCCAAGATCTATCGGGAAACTCCTACAATGAGCAGTTCTTC. It translates to CASSQDLSGNSYNEQFF.

This sequence joins TRBV7-3 and TRBJ2-1; TRBD2 matches 11 bases. CDR3 length equals 17 residues. Germline CDR1 and CDR2: SGHTA and FQGTGA. V was clipped by 3 bases and J by 7 bases; unmatched bases: 11. This chain's CDR3 is CASSLTITSGGGNEQFF. In nucleotides, the CDR3 is TGTGCCAGCAGCTTGACTATCACTAGCGGGGGTGGGAATGAGCAGTTCTTC.